Sequencing of this TCR beta chain was carried out in a study of T cell changes during pregnancy in multiple sclerosis. V was shortened by 0 bases and J by 2 bases, with 21 bases between the two germline ends. The CDR3 is 20 amino acids. CDR1 and CDR2 (germline): SGDLS, YYNGEE. Sequencing was performed with immunoSEQ multiplex PCR; in TCRdb, only in-frame clones are kept and a portion is missing. The table includes over 60,000 clones, 90% to 95% detected once. The sequence was obtained from a female donor in good health, enrolled as a control in a pregnancy study. The chain recombines TRBV9 with TRBJ2-6, with D uncertain. The sample consisted of CD4+ T cells from peripheral blood mononuclear cells, taken in the third trimester of pregnancy. The DNA of the CDR3 is TGTGCCAGCAGCGTAGAATCTTTAGTTGGGCAAGGAACTGGGGCCAACGTCCTGACTTTC. Its translation: CASSVESLVGQGTGANVLTF.